Listed here is a single TCR beta chain. The assay was immunoSEQ multiplex PCR, and TCRdb's table has in-frame clones only and misses some. The sample has around 260,000 clones; under 85% are singletons. This specimen comes from a study of blood T cell repertoires in COVID-19. The germline gives CDR1 LGHNA, CDR2 YNFKEQ. The germline V and J ends were trimmed by 8 bases and 4 bases, with 14 bases remaining between them. CDR3 length: 14 residues. This TCR came from a human donor with COVID-19, enrolled during active disease. The donor label of this sample is uncertain. The chain joins TRBV4-2 to TRBJ1-4; the D gene is possibly TRBD1 (5 bases). Sequencing input: peripheral blood. The CDR3 DNA is TGTGCCAGCTGTGACCCGGGGGATAATGAAAAACTGTTTTTT. Translated: CASCDPGDNEKLFF.